This T cell receptor (beta chain) stems from a study of OX40 agonist ivuxolimab in advanced cancers. Across the whole study: Dosing consisted of intravenous ivuxolimab at 0.01 to 10 mg/kg every 2 weeks. Study results and limitations: Clonal expansion among partial responders at 0.1-3.0 mg/kg ranked near the lowest.

Clones were sequenced by immunoSEQ multiplex PCR, and TCRdb holds only the in-frame ones, with some missing. This table has over 65,000 clones, 80% to 95% appearing once. As for this clone: Its antigen is as yet unknown.

The CDR3 is made up of 12 amino acids. This receptor was identified in an adult with an advanced solid tumor such as melanoma, head and neck, liver or kidney cancer. Specimen: CD4+ or CD8+ T cells sorted from blood, collected in a trial of the OX40 agonist ivuxolimab. The rearrangement joins TRBV21-1 to TRBJ2-5; the DNA was not used to check the table's D call, TRBD2. TRBV21-1 is a pseudogene locus. CDR3 bases: TGTGCCAGCAGCAATATTCAAGAGACCCAGTACTTC. This encodes CASSNIQETQYF.